The present TCR beta chain was sequenced within a study of blood T cell repertoires in COVID-19. Profiling relied on immunoSEQ multiplex PCR, and the TCRdb table lists in-frame clones only, not all of them. The table lists over 45,000 clones, 70% to 80% of them singletons. V lost 8 bases, J lost 0 bases, and 10 bases stayed unmatched. This CDR3 is built from 15 residues. Looked up from germline, CDR1 is SQVTM and CDR2 is ANQGSEA. Material for sequencing was peripheral blood. This receptor was obtained from a man aged 45-65 years with active or convalescent COVID-19. The rearrangement joins TRBV29-1 to TRBJ2-1; 7 bases map to TRBD2. Here the CDR3 DNA reads TGCAGCATGGGGGGAGGGACGAGCTCCTACAATGAGCAGTTCTTC. It yields the protein CSMGGGTSSYNEQFF.